This entry concerns a single T cell receptor (beta chain). Antigen: not known. Germline V gene data show CDR1 as SGHVS and CDR2 as FQNEAQ. With 2 bases removed from V and 1 base from J, the gap between germline ends came to 12 bases. The CDR3 runs to 16 residues. This entry comes from a study of shared clonotypes between healthy human individuals. Study-level results: Against clonotypes common to all four donors, non-shared ones had lower generation probabilities. Large sequencing depth failed to make sorted-subset sequencing complete, rarefaction showed.

Sequencing used immunoSEQ multiplex PCR; TCRdb keeps in-frame clones, though not all of them. The sample holds 2 million to 2.5 million clones, about 92% seen once. The healthy adult donors were HIV-negative and reported no recent acute infections or vaccinations. Naive CD45RA+ and memory CD45RA-negative subsets were split from CD4+ cells. The rearrangement uses TRBV7-8 and TRBJ1-5, with D possibly matching TRBD1 (5 bases). The TCR sequence derives from a young man in good health. Some clones in this sample may be carry-over from other donors' samples. Sequencing was done on a sample of naive CD4+ T cells from PBMCs. Subset here: CD45RA+ positively selected. The CDR3 DNA reads as TGTGCCAGCAGCTTATTAGGGGCGCCCAGCAATCAGCCCCAGCATTTT. This encodes CASSLLGAPSNQPQHF.